This TCR beta chain was retrieved from a study of blood T cell repertoires in COVID-19. Study-level information: The United States, Italy and Spain provided the acute and convalescent COVID-19 samples. PBMCs, B-cell-depleted T cells, or T cells provided the cDNA or gDNA that made up the material.

In the original analysis: The assay estimated nucleated cells by amplifying reference gene primers. Generated by immunoSEQ multiplex PCR, the TCRdb table keeps only in-frame clones and is missing some. V and J calls plus clone size are reproduced from that table; the DNA served to infer D and trimming. The top ten clones hold 2.5% to 3% of a sample with 200,000 or so clones, 88% of them seen once. The junction had 7 bases not matched to a gene; V was cut back by 0 bases and J by 10 bases. Germline CDR1 SGHDN, CDR2 FVKESK. This CDR3 contains 15 residues. The chain recombines TRBV14 with TRBJ2-1; TRBD2 aligns across 9 bases. Sequences were obtained from peripheral blood. The clonotype was recovered from an older woman with acute or convalescent COVID-19. The CDR3, as DNA: TGTGCCAGCAGCCAAGATGGGCGGGAGGGAAGAGAGCAGTTCTTC. Encoded protein: CASSQDGREGREQFF.